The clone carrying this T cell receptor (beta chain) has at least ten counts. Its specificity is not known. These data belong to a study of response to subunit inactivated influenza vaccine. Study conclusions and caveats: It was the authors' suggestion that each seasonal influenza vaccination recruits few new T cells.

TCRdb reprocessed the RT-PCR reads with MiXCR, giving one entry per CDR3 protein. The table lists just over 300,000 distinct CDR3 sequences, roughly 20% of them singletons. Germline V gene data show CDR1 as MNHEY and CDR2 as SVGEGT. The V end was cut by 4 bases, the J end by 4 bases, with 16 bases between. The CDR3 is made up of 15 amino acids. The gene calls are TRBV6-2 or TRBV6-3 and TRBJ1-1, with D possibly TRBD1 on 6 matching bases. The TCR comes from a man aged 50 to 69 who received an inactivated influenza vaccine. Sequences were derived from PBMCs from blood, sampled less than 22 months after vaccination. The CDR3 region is CASSSQGYTITEAFF. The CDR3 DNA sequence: TGTGCCAGCAGTTCTCAGGGGTACACGATCACTGAAGCTTTCTTT.